This paragraph reports one TCR beta chain. Its antigen is currently unknown. This specimen belongs to a study of long-term antiretroviral therapy in people with HIV. Study outcomes and limitations: Unavailable data included ART adherence, viral resistance and therapy changes (switches in treatment).

At survey level, the immunoSEQ assay was run in its v3.0 version. Produced via immunoSEQ multiplex PCR; TCRdb's table is partial and in-frame only. The sample has tens of thousands of clones; approximately 95% are singletons. All participants with HIV were treated in the United States. Samples held 1-10 million cryopreserved PBMC before DNA extraction. The sequences come from unsorted PBMCs, collected 5.3 years after starting antiretroviral therapy. The receptor was derived from a man aged 45-65 years with HIV.

Here the CDR3 reads CASSLGQLGYEQYF. In DNA form, the CDR3 reads TGTGCCAGCAGTTTGGGACAGCTCGGCTACGAGCAGTACTTC. The J gene is TRBJ2-7, the V gene TRBV27; the match to TRBD1 covers 7 bases. V was clipped by 3 bases and J by 3 bases; unmatched bases: 5. The CDR3 consists of 14 residues. Per germline, CDR1 MNHEY and CDR2 SMNVEV (reference sequence).